These 32 T cell receptor beta chains were all obtained from the same sample, sequenced in a study of blood T cell repertoires in COVID-19. TCRdb's copy holds only in-frame clones and misses some; the assay was immunoSEQ multiplex PCR. Among about 310,000 clones listed, 90% were seen once. Material: peripheral blood. These TCRs come from a woman aged 40 to 55 with COVID-19, enrolled during active disease.

This chain connects TRBV5-1 to TRBJ1-5, with 7 bases identical to TRBD1. There are 13 residues in the CDR3. J was trimmed by 4 bases and V by 4 bases; bases with no gene match: 2. Germline V lookup: CDR1 SGHRS, CDR2 YFSETQ. The CDR3 reads CASSEGANQPQHF. The DNA of the CDR3 is TGCGCCAGCAGCGAGGGGGCAAATCAGCCCCAGCATTTT. Using reference TRBV5-1 and TRBJ1-5 for the parts outside the CDR3, the full variable domain is KAGVTQTPRYLIKTRGQQVTLSCSPISGHRSVSWYQQTPGQGLQFLFEYFSETQRNKGNFPGRFSGRQFSNSRSEMNVSTLELGDSALYLCASSEGANQPQHFGDGTRLSIL.

The V and J genes are TRBV19 and TRBJ2-5; a weak D match, TRBD2 (6 bases). The V gene lost 3 bases and the J gene lost 4 bases, with 9 bases spanning the gap. CDR3 length: 13 residues. Per germline, CDR1 LNHDA and CDR2 SQIVND (reference sequence). The CDR3 spells CASSISGVETQYF. CDR3 nucleotide sequence: TGTGCCAGTAGTATTTCGGGGGTAGAGACCCAGTACTTC.

V usage is TRBV19 and J usage is TRBJ1-1, with D maybe TRBD1 (5 bases). This CDR3 has 11 amino acids. CDR1 and CDR2 (germline): LNHDA, SQIVND (reference sequence). Trimming cost V 5 bases and J 7 bases, with 8 bases left between them. The CDR3 reads CASSWGVEAFF. CDR3 coding DNA: TGTGCCAGTAGTTGGGGGGTTGAAGCTTTCTTT.

This chain connects TRBV7-8 to TRBJ2-4, with 9 bases fitting TRBD2. The CDR3 runs 18 residues. Germline V gene sequence: CDR1 SGHVS, CDR2 FQNEAQ. V gave up 0 bases and J gave up 5 bases; unmatched junction bases: 11. CDR3 sequence reads: CASSLAVLRRGGENIQYF. CDR3 nucleotide sequence: TGTGCCAGCAGCTTAGCAGTGTTAAGGCGGGGGGGGGAAAACATTCAGTACTTC.

This chain joins TRBV2 and TRBJ1-3, with no clear D. V dropped 8 bases and J dropped 6 bases, with 11 bases sitting between them. Germline V gene lookup returns CDR1 SNHLY and CDR2 FYNNEI. The CDR3 consists of 12 residues. The CDR3 DNA reads as TGTGCCAGCCGGGTTATCCCAAACACCATATATTTT. Translation: CASRVIPNTIYF.

The chain has TRBV6-5 and TRBJ1-5; 8 bases line up with TRBD1. The CDR3 runs to 15 residues. V was pared by 7 bases and J by 0 bases, with 5 bases of the junction left unmatched. The germline V gene has CDR1 MNHEY and CDR2 SVGAGI. The CDR3, as DNA: TGTGCCAGCACCCAGGGACAGGCTAGCAATCAGCCCCAGCATTTT. Encoded protein: CASTQGQASNQPQHF.

This clone showed up just a few times. The chain combines TRBV6-2 or TRBV6-3 with TRBJ1-1; D unclear. This CDR3 region has 15 residues. Trimming removed 5 bases from V and 3 bases from J, with 16 bases in between. CDR1 is MNHEY, CDR2 SVGEGT, per germline. The CDR3 loop is CASSRIGVPYTEAFF. CDR3 bases: TGTGCCAGCAGTCGAATCGGGGTACCATACACTGAAGCTTTCTTT.

The J gene is TRBJ1-4, the V gene TRBV12-3 or TRBV12-4; D might be TRBD1 (5 bases). The CDR3 has 13 residues. Between the trimmed V and J ends, which lost 3 bases and 8 bases, there was a span of 10 bases. CDR3 bases: TGTGCCAGCAGTTTTAGCCAGGGCGAAAAACTGTTTTTT. This codes for CASSFSQGEKLFF.

The chain joins TRBV4-1 to TRBJ1-4; 9 bases fit TRBD1. V trimming: 0 bases; J trimming: 4 bases; junction bases outside the gene matches: 9. CDR3 length: 18 amino acids. The germline V gene encodes CDR1 MGHRA and CDR2 YSYEKL. The CDR3 loop reads CASSQDIPQTGGNEKLFF. The CDR3 region has the DNA TGCGCCAGCAGCCAAGATATACCCCAGACAGGGGGTAATGAAAAACTGTTTTTT.

This clone was observed once. The rearrangement uses TRBV29-1 and TRBJ2-5, with 8 positions matching TRBD2. Germline CDR1 and CDR2: SQVTM and ANQGSEA. The trim removed 4 bases at V and 3 bases at J, leaving 10 bases unmatched. CDR3 length equals 15 residues. The DNA for the CDR3 is TGCAGCGTTGTCCGGGGGGGCCGGGACAAAGAGACCCAGTACTTC. Translated, it gives CSVVRGGRDKETQYF.

This chain links TRBV7-9 with TRBJ2-1; a weak D match, TRBD2 (5 bases). The germline CDR1 and CDR2 sequences are SEHNR and FQNEAQ (reference sequence). Trimming cost V 1 base and J 4 bases, with 14 bases left between them. The CDR3 sequence is 16 residues long. The CDR3 is CASSLVLAGPYNEQFF. For the CDR3, the DNA is TGTGCCAGCAGCTTAGTCTTGGCGGGTCCTTACAATGAGCAGTTCTTC.

The chain carries TRBV28 and TRBJ1-2; 8 bases fit TRBD1. Germline V gene sequence: CDR1 MDHEN, CDR2 SYDVKM. V lost 5 bases and J lost 0; bases outside the gene matches: 11. The CDR3 sequence is 17 residues long. CDR3 amino acids: CASSRYLGQGANYGYTF. CDR3 sequence (DNA): TGTGCCAGCAGTAGATACCTCGGACAGGGTGCTAACTATGGCTACACCTTC.

The rearrangement links TRBV18 to TRBJ1-4, with TRBD1 identical over 12 bases. Germline values: CDR1 KGHSH, CDR2 LQKENI. The CDR3 spans 22 residues. Trimming removed 1 base from V and 0 bases from J; junction bases left unmatched: 15. The CDR3 protein is CASSPLHLSTGTGGATNEKLFF. The CDR3 DNA reads as TGTGCCAGCTCACCACTACACCTCTCAACTGGGACAGGGGGCGCAACTAATGAAAAACTGTTTTTT.

This sequence joins TRBV5-4 and TRBJ1-4, with TRBD1 identical over 9 bases. Trimming at V came to 5 bases and at J to 10 bases, leaving 12 bases not matched to a gene. The CDR3 consists of 15 residues. Germline-derived CDR1 and CDR2 are SGHNT and YYREEE (reference sequence). Here the CDR3 DNA reads TGTGCCAGCAGTGCCGGGACAGGGAGTCCCTCAAAACTGTTTTTT. Its translation is CASSAGTGSPSKLFF.

This chain uses TRBV19 with TRBJ1-1; 8 positions agree with TRBD1. Trimming took 3 bases from V and 5 from J; bases not matched to a gene: 8. The CDR3 totals 15 residues. CDR1 and CDR2 from the germline V gene are LNHDA and SQIVND (reference sequence). This CDR3 is CASSITGGEGTEAFF. DNA for the CDR3: TGTGCCAGTAGTATTACAGGGGGAGAGGGTACTGAAGCTTTCTTT.

CDR3 coding DNA: TGTGCCACCAGTTTCGGGAGGGGGGCCTACAATGAGCAGTTCTTC. Its translation is CATSFGRGAYNEQFF. This rearrangement joins TRBV24-1 to TRBJ2-1; 8 bases are shared with TRBD2. From germline, CDR1 is KGHDR and CDR2 SFDVKD. Trimming cost V 6 bases and J 2 bases; bases outside gene matches: 5. CDR3 length: 15 residues.

V usage is TRBV27 and J usage is TRBJ1-1; TRBD1 matches at 9 bases. There are 14 residues in the CDR3. J was trimmed by 3 bases and V by 1 base; bases with no gene match: 0. CDR1 and CDR2 from the germline V gene are MNHEY and SMNVEV (reference sequence). DNA of the CDR3: TGTGCCAGCAGTTTATGGACAGGGGACACTGAAGCTTTCTTT. Its protein product is CASSLWTGDTEAFF.

The rearrangement joins TRBV30 to TRBJ2-1; 9 nucleotides agree with TRBD2. The CDR3 consists of 13 residues. Looked up from germline, CDR1 is GTSNPN and CDR2 is SVGIG (reference sequence). J gave up 5 bases and V 4 bases, and 3 bases lay outside the gene matches. The CDR3 sequence: CAWTSGANNEQFF. CDR3 nucleotides: TGTGCCTGGACTAGCGGGGCGAACAATGAGCAGTTCTTC. Based on the CDR3 plus reference TRBV30 and TRBJ2-1, the full variable domain is SQTIHQWPATLVQPVGSPLSLECTVEGTSNPNLYWYRQAAGRGLQLLFYSVGIGQISSEVPQNLSASRPQDRQFILSSKKLLLSDSGFYLCAWTSGANNEQFFGPGTRLTVL.

This chain joins TRBV18 and TRBJ2-3; 7 bases are shared with TRBD2. The trim removed 0 bases at V and 7 bases at J, leaving 7 bases unmatched. Germline-derived CDR1 and CDR2 are KGHSH and LQKENI. This CDR3 is 15 amino acids long. Here the CDR3 reads CASSPPSGLTNTQYF. The CDR3 DNA reads TGTGCCAGCTCACCACCGTCGGGACTAACCAATACGCAGTATTTT.

The chain carries TRBV7-2 and TRBJ2-7, with TRBD1 matching over 10 bases. Trimming removed 6 bases from V and 0 bases from J; junction bases left unmatched: 5. CDR1 and CDR2 from the germline V gene are SGHTA and FQGNSA. The CDR3 is made up of 15 amino acids. The CDR3: CASSNRDRGSYEQYF. The DNA for the CDR3 is TGTGCCAGCAGTAACCGGGACAGGGGCTCCTACGAGCAGTACTTC.

J is TRBJ1-4 and V is TRBV5-1; a possible D gene is TRBD1 (6 bases). Germline CDR1 SGHRS, CDR2 YFSETQ. The V end was cut by 2 bases, the J end by 8 bases, with 7 bases between. The length of the CDR3 is 12 residues. The CDR3 spells CASSFRGEKLFF. Written as DNA, the CDR3 is TGCGCCAGCAGCTTTAGGGGGGAAAAACTGTTTTTT. The variable domain in full, completed from reference TRBV5-1 and TRBJ1-4, reads KAGVTQTPRYLIKTRGQQVTLSCSPISGHRSVSWYQQTPGQGLQFLFEYFSETQRNKGNFPGRFSGRQFSNSRSEMNVSTLELGDSALYLCASSFRGEKLFFGSGTQLSVL.

The sample holds a few counts of this clone. The chain employs TRBV11-3 and TRBJ1-5, with D tentatively TRBD1 (6 bases). Germline CDR1 and CDR2: SGHNT and YENEEA. Between the trimmed V and J ends, which lost 1 base and 6 bases, there was a span of 19 bases. The CDR3 length is 17 residues. The CDR3 DNA follows: TGTGCCAGCAGCTTAGCTCGCCGGGGGGCTAGAGGTCAGCCCCAGCATTTT. This gives the protein CASSLARRGARGQPQHF.

The chain employs TRBV28 and TRBJ1-5; 9 bases agree with TRBD1. CDR1 and CDR2 (germline): MDHEN, SYDVKM. The junction had 6 bases not matched to a gene; V was cut back by 4 bases and J by 2 bases. The CDR3 sequence is 16 residues long. Written as DNA, the CDR3 is TGTGCCAGCAGTTCGGGACAGGGTGGCGGCAATCAGCCCCAGCATTTT. Translating gives CASSSGQGGGNQPQHF.

The chain joins TRBV24-1 to TRBJ1-2, with D possibly matching TRBD1 (5 bases). The CDR3 runs 15 residues. CDR1 and CDR2 (germline): KGHDR, SFDVKD. V dropped 3 bases and J dropped 3 bases, with 13 bases sitting between them. The CDR3 is CATSDPPGHHYGYTF. The DNA for the CDR3 is TGTGCCACCAGTGATCCCCCTGGACACCACTATGGCTACACCTTC.

This clone was observed a single time. This chain links TRBV29-1 with TRBJ1-4, with D uncertain. The CDR3 has 14 amino acids. Germline CDR1 is SQVTM and CDR2 is ANQGSEA. Trimming pared 7 bases from V and 8 bases from J, leaving 20 bases between. Here the CDR3 reads CSAPRPDGGEKLFF. CDR3 DNA sequence: TGCAGCGCACCCCGACCCGACGGCGGGGAAAAACTGTTTTTT.

The chain links TRBV28 to TRBJ2-1, with TRBD2 as a possible D gene (6 bases). CDR3 length equals 13 residues. The V end was cut by 5 bases, the J end by 8 bases, with 13 bases between. The germline gives CDR1 MDHEN, CDR2 SYDVKM. CDR3 amino acids: CASSGDSRDEQFF. CDR3 sequence (DNA): TGTGCCAGCAGTGGGGACTCTAGGGATGAGCAGTTCTTC.

This clone has only one observation. This chain uses TRBV2 with TRBJ1-6; 8 nucleotides agree with TRBD1. V shed 6 bases, J shed 7 bases, and the junction held 11 bases outside the gene matches. Germline CDR1 is SNHLY and CDR2 is FYNNEI. The CDR3 extends over 16 amino acids. CDR3 protein: CASRNLGQGVNSPLHF. The CDR3 region has the DNA TGTGCCAGCAGGAATCTCGGACAGGGAGTAAATTCACCCCTCCACTTT.

The chain uses TRBV10-3 and TRBJ1-6; D is unclear. Trimming took 10 bases from V and 1 from J, leaving 11 bases between them. This CDR3 is built from 14 residues. The germline CDR1 and CDR2 sequences are ENHRY and SYGVKD. As DNA, the CDR3 is TGTGCCACCGCGGGAGGGTCCTATAATTCACCCCTCCACTTT. This sequence encodes CATAGGSYNSPLHF.

This sequence joins TRBV27 and TRBJ1-1; tentative D call: TRBD1 (6 bases). Trimming cost V 9 bases and J 4 bases, with 15 bases left between them. This CDR3 is 13 amino acids long. Germline lookup yields CDR1 MNHEY and CDR2 SMNVEV (reference sequence). For the CDR3, the DNA is TGTGCCAGTTCGCAACAGGGCTCCACTGAAGCTTTCTTT. Protein product: CASSQQGSTEAFF.

The genes are TRBV7-6 and TRBJ2-1; 13 nucleotides agree with TRBD2. With 7 bases clipped from V and 8 bases from J, the junction kept 11 bases outside the gene matches. The CDR3 is 16 residues long. Per germline, CDR1 SGHVS and CDR2 FNYEAQ. The DNA of the CDR3 is TGTGCCAGCACGGGACTTACTAGCGGGGGGGCCCATGAGCAGTTCTTC. The encoded protein is CASTGLTSGGAHEQFF. The full variable domain, its missing parts supplied by reference TRBV7-6 and TRBJ2-1, is GAGVSQSPRYKVTKRGQDVALRCDPISGHVSLYWYRQALGQGPEFLTYFNYEAQQDKSGLPNDRFSAERPEGSISTLTIQRTEQRDSAMYRCASTGLTSGGAHEQFFGPGTRLTVL.

The rearrangement uses TRBV20-1 and TRBJ1-1; tentative D call: TRBD1 (6 bases). The germline V and J ends were trimmed by 3 bases and 4 bases, with 12 bases remaining between them. The CDR3 runs to 13 residues. Germline assignment: CDR1 DFQATT and CDR2 SNEGSKA (reference sequence). The CDR3 DNA reads as TGCAGTGCTAGTGGTGGACAGCGCACTGAAGCTTTCTTT. Translated: CSASGGQRTEAFF.

In its sample, this clone was seen once. CDR3 coding DNA: TGCAGCGTTGATTCAGGTGCTAACTATGGCTACACCTTC. Protein sequence: CSVDSGANYGYTF. V and J are TRBV29-1 and TRBJ1-2, with D hard to call. The CDR3 is 13 amino acids. V lost 3 bases, J lost 0 bases, and 8 bases lay in between. The germline V gene has CDR1 SQVTM and CDR2 ANQGSEA.